The present T cell receptor beta chain was sequenced within a study of Graves' ophthalmopathy and Graves' hyperthyroidism. Whole-study findings and limits: The blood repertoire also included most expanded thyroid clonotypes above 0.001 frequency. The model's ophthalmopathy progression predictions had around 67% sensitivity and 72% to 75% specificity.

Ophthalmopathic donors had moderate-to-severe activity, CAS ≥3 and NOSPECS ≥4, with disease that had lasted under 3 months. Symptoms, serum thyroxine and TRAb, thyroid ultrasound, and orbital computed tomography formed the diagnostic basis. Transcripts of RNA were the source for amplifying TCR beta CDR3 regions. HTBI-primed RT-PCR formed the first round, and a multiplex PCR formed the second. TCRdb itself ran the multiplex PCR reads through MiXCR, one entry per CDR3 protein. Here the sample spans 350,000 to 450,000 distinct CDR3 sequences, approximately 20% being singletons. This clonotype was seen repeatedly, ten times or more. What it recognizes is unknown. Germline assignment: CDR1 DFQATT and CDR2 SNEGSKA (reference sequence). The CDR3 spans 12 residues. V lost 3 bases and J lost 4, with 9 bases in between.

The sequence derives from a young woman with Graves' ophthalmopathy. V and J are TRBV20-1 and TRBJ2-5; D call uncertain. The sequenced sample consisted of peripheral blood. CDR3 coding DNA: TGCAGTGCTAGTCCCAGTACAGAGACCCAGTACTTC. This encodes CSASPSTETQYF.